One sample yielded the 3 T cell receptor beta chains listed below, sequenced in a study of shared clonotypes between healthy human individuals. Repertoires were generated with immunoSEQ multiplex PCR, while TCRdb's copy carries only in-frame clones and drops some. The table lists 2 million to 2.5 million clones, more than 90% of them singletons, with 0.13% in the top ten. Sequenced sample: naive CD4+ T cells sorted from blood. The subset: CD45RA+ positively selected. These receptors all stem from a man between 18 and 35 years old in good health.

The chain carries TRBV5-4 and TRBJ2-7, with D tentatively TRBD1 (6 bases). Germline lookup yields CDR1 SGHNT and CDR2 YYREEE (reference sequence). V was cut by 5 bases and J by 0 bases, with 12 bases left in between. The CDR3 covers 14 residues. The CDR3 here is CASRAAGDSYEQYF. CDR3 sequence (DNA): TGTGCCAGCAGAGCGGCAGGGGACTCCTACGAGCAGTACTTC.

The chain couples TRBV29-1 to TRBJ2-3, with a possible D match to TRBD2 (6 bases). The CDR3 extends over 12 amino acids. Deletions cut 7 bases from V and 3 bases from J, with 11 bases between. Germline V gene sequence: CDR1 SQVTM, CDR2 ANQGSEA. The chain's CDR3 is CSAAAGTDTQYF. CDR3 nucleotide sequence: TGCAGCGCCGCGGCGGGGACAGATACGCAGTATTTT.

The rearrangement joins TRBV5-1 to TRBJ1-1; D is ambiguous. From germline, CDR1 is SGHRS and CDR2 YFSETQ. Deletions cut 0 bases from V and 5 bases from J, with 11 bases between. The CDR3 spans 14 residues. CDR3 protein: CASSLEGEVTEAFF. DNA for the CDR3: TGCGCCAGCAGCTTGGAGGGAGAGGTAACTGAAGCTTTCTTT.